Listed below are T cell receptor beta chains from one sample, sequenced in a study of T cells in Graves' hyperthyroidism and ophthalmopathy. TCRdb reprocessed the multiplex PCR reads via MiXCR and lists one record per CDR3 protein. The sample has around 300,000 distinct CDR3 sequences, around 13% seen once. Sequences were obtained from blood. These receptor sequences come from a woman aged 40 to 50 with Graves' hyperthyroidism. Both conserved end residues are trimmed from each CDR3. The size entry is marked missing in some rows and otherwise reads once, few, many or a size class.

v_call: TRBV9
clone_size: -
j_call: TRBJ2-7
cdr3_aa: ASSVTSGSEQY

v_call: TRBV11-2
clone_size: many
j_call: TRBJ2-7
cdr3_aa: ASSLGNSRGEAYEQY

v_call: TRBV11-2
clone_size: many
j_call: TRBJ2-3
cdr3_aa: ASSFDRGPDTQY

v_call: TRBV10-3
clone_size: -
j_call: TRBJ1-5
cdr3_aa: ASRTGAGNQPQH

v_call: TRBV28
clone_size: many
j_call: TRBJ2-2
cdr3_aa: ASISGTLTGELF

v_call: TRBV11-3
clone_size: -
j_call: TRBJ1-5
cdr3_aa: ASSLGAPHSRAANQPQH

v_call: TRBV27
clone_size: -
j_call: TRBJ2-1
cdr3_aa: ASSFLSNNEQF

v_call: TRBV5-1
clone_size: many
j_call: TRBJ1-3
cdr3_aa: ASSLEGDTIY

v_call: TRBV5-1
clone_size: many
j_call: TRBJ2-3
cdr3_aa: ASSDSGISDTQY

v_call: TRBV20-1
clone_size: few
j_call: TRBJ1-3
cdr3_aa: SARIGTGGVSGNTIY

v_call: TRBV28
clone_size: -
j_call: TRBJ1-3
cdr3_aa: ASSPTEGGFYGNTIY

v_call: TRBV12-3/TRBV12-4
clone_size: many
j_call: TRBJ1-1
cdr3_aa: ASSPWGRGAF

v_call: TRBV11-2
clone_size: many
j_call: TRBJ2-1
cdr3_aa: ASSLGAGTSPYNEQF

v_call: TRBV6-2/TRBV6-3
clone_size: -
j_call: TRBJ2-2
cdr3_aa: ASTSWRVNTGGLF

v_call: TRBV5-1
clone_size: many
j_call: TRBJ2-7
cdr3_aa: ASSPRESVLTYEQY

v_call: TRBV28
clone_size: -
j_call: TRBJ1-2
cdr3_aa: ASSRRKSHGHT

v_call: TRBV27
clone_size: few
j_call: TRBJ1-5
cdr3_aa: ASRWRENQPQH

v_call: TRBV12-3/TRBV12-4
clone_size: many
j_call: TRBJ2-5
cdr3_aa: ASSFLVEETQY

v_call: TRBV4-1
clone_size: few
j_call: TRBJ2-7
cdr3_aa: ASSHVTGGPEQY

v_call: TRBV7-9
clone_size: many
j_call: TRBJ1-1
cdr3_aa: ASSPPMRGEAF

v_call: TRBV3-1
clone_size: -
j_call: TRBJ2-3
cdr3_aa: ASSLRTGHTDTQY

v_call: TRBV3-1
clone_size: many
j_call: TRBJ1-2
cdr3_aa: ASSPLRPERDIYYGYT

v_call: TRBV5-8
clone_size: many
j_call: TRBJ1-1
cdr3_aa: ASGFLDGLNTEAF

v_call: TRBV2
clone_size: few
j_call: TRBJ2-2
cdr3_aa: ASRTSTANTGELF

v_call: TRBV18
clone_size: many
j_call: TRBJ1-5
cdr3_aa: ASSPSGGGNQPQH

v_call: TRBV6-2/TRBV6-3
clone_size: -
j_call: TRBJ1-4
cdr3_aa: ASSYNRGSGLF

v_call: TRBV5-6
clone_size: -
j_call: TRBJ2-7
cdr3_aa: ASSPDPQGNEQY

v_call: TRBV6-1
clone_size: many
j_call: TRBJ1-1
cdr3_aa: ASSGGQGKRGAF

v_call: TRBV12-5
clone_size: -
j_call: TRBJ2-3
cdr3_aa: ASGLGTNTDTQY

v_call: TRBV4-1
clone_size: few
j_call: TRBJ2-3
cdr3_aa: ASSQASRGSTDTQY